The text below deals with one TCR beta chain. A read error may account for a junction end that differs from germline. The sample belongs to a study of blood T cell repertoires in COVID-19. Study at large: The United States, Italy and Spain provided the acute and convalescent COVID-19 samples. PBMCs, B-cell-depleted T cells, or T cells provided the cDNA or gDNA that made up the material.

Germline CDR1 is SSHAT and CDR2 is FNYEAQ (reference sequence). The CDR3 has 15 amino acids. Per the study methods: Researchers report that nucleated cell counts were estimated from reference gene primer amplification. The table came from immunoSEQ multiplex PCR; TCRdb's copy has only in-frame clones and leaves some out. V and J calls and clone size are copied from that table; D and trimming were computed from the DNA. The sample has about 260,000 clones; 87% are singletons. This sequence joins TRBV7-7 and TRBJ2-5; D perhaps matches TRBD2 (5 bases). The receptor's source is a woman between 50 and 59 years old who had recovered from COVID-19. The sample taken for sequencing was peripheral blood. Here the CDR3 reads CASSLEPGVHETQYF. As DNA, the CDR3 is TGTGCTAGCAGCTTAGAACCCGGGGTGCACGAGACCCAGTACTTC.